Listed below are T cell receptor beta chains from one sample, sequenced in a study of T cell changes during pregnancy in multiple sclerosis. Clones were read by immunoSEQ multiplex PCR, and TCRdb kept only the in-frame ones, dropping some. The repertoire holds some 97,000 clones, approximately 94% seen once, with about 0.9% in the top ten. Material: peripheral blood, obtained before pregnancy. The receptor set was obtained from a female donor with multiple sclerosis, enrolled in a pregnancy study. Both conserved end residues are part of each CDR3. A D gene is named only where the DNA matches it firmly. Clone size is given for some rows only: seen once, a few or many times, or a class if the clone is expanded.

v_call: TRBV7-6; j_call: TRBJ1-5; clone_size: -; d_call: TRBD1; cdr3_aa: CASSPGTGGNQPQHF; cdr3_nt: TGTGCCAGCAGCCCCGGAACAGGGGGGAATCAGCCCCAGCATTTT
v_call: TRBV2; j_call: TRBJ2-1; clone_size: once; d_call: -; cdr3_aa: CASSEVGSSYNEQFF; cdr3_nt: TGTGCCAGCAGTGAAGTCGGTAGCTCCTACAATGAGCAGTTCTTC
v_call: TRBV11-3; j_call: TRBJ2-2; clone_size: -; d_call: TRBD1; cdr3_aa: CASSLERWGQEMTGELFF; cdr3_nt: TGTGCCAGCAGCTTAGAGAGGTGGGGACAGGAGATGACCGGGGAGCTGTTTTTT
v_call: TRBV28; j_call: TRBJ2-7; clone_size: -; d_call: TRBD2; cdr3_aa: CASSPRTSAYEQYF; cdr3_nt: TGTGCCAGCAGTCCCCGGACTAGCGCCTACGAGCAGTACTTC
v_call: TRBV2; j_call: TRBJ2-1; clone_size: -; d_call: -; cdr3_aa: CASSGPRDTTYNEQFF; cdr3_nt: TGTGCCAGCAGTGGGCCCCGGGACACGACTTACAATGAGCAGTTCTTC
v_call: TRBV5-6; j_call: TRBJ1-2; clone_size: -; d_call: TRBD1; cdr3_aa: CASSSRQGALGYGYTF; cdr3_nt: TGTGCCAGCAGCAGCAGACAGGGGGCGCTTGGGTATGGCTACACCTTC
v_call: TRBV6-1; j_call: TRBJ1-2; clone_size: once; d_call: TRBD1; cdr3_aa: CASSENRGRNGYTF; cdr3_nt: TGTGCCAGCAGTGAAAACAGGGGGCGAAATGGCTACACCTTC
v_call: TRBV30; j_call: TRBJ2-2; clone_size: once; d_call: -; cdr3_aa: CAWSVVQYTGELFF; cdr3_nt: TGTGCCTGGAGTGTAGTCCAGTACACCGGGGAGCTGTTTTTT
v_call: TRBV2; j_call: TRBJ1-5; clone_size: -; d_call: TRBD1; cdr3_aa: CASRRGTGQGSYSNQPQHF; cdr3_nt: TGTGCCAGCAGGAGAGGGACAGGGCAAGGGAGTTATAGCAATCAGCCCCAGCATTTT
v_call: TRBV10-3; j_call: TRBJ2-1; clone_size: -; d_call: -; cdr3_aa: CAISERESGYEQFF; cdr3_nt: TGTGCCATCAGTGAGCGGGAGTCTGGGTATGAGCAGTTCTTC
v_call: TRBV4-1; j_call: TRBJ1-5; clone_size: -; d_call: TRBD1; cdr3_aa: CASSPEDRGNQPQHF; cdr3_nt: TGCGCCAGCAGCCCCGAGGACAGGGGGAATCAGCCCCAGCATTTT
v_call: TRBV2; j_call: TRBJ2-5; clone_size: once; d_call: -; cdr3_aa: CASSEVVMQGGLPQETQYF; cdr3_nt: TGTGCCAGCAGTGAAGTGGTCATGCAGGGTGGCCTACCCCAAGAGACCCAGTACTTC
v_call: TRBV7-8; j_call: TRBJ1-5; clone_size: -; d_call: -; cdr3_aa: CASSPREGVWPQHF; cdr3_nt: TGTGCCAGCAGCCCGCGAGAGGGTGTGTGGCCCCAGCATTTT
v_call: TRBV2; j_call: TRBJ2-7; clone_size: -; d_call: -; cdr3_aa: CASRGGEQYF; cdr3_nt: TGTGCCAGCAGGGGGGGCGAGCAGTACTTC
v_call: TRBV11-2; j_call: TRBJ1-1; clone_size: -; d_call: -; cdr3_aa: CASSLMGGWDTEAFF; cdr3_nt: TGTGCCAGCAGCTTGATGGGGGGTTGGGACACTGAAGCTTTCTTT
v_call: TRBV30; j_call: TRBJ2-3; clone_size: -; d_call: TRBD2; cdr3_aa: CAWAGTSGTDTQYF; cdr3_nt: TGTGCCTGGGCCGGGACTAGCGGGACAGATACGCAGTATTTT
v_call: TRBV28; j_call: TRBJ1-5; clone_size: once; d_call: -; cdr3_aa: CASSLGSREGQPQHF; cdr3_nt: TGTGCCAGCAGTTTAGGTTCAAGGGAGGGGCAGCCCCAGCATTTT
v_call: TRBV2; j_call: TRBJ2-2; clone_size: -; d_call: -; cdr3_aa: CASTTGGAGTGELFF; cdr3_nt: TGTGCCAGCACAACGGGGGGCGCGGGGACCGGGGAGCTGTTTTTT
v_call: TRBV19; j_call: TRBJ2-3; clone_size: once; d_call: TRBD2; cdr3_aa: CASSMYGSGRSLSTDTQYF; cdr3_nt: TGTGCCAGTAGTATGTACGGAAGCGGGAGGTCTCTAAGCACAGATACGCAGTATTTT
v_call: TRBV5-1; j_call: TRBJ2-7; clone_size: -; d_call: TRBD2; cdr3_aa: CASSLDIAGVSYEQYF; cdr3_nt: TGCGCCAGCAGCTTGGATATTGCGGGGGTTTCCTACGAGCAGTACTTC
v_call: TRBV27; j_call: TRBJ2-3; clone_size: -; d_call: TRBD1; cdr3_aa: CASRRQGNLADTQYF; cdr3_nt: TGTGCCAGCAGACGACAGGGAAATCTCGCAGATACGCAGTATTTT
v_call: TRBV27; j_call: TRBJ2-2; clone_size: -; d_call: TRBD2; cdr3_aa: CASSSPGLAGGGELFF; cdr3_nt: TGTGCCAGCAGCTCACCGGGACTAGCGGGAGGCGGGGAGCTGTTTTTT
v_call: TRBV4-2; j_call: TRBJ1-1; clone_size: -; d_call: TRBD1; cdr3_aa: CASSGRGREAFF; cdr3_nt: TGTGCCAGCAGCGGTAGGGGGCGTGAAGCTTTCTTT
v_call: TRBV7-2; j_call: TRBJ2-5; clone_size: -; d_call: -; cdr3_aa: CASSLGSIQETQYF; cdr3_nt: TGTGCCAGCAGCTTAGGTAGTATCCAAGAGACCCAGTACTTC
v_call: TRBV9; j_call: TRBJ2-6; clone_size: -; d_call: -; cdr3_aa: CASSVGGRPGANVLTF; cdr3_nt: TGTGCCAGCAGCGTAGGGGGGCGGCCTGGGGCCAACGTCCTGACTTTC
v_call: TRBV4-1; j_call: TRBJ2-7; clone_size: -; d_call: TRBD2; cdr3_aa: CASSQSPLGGGELTYEQYF; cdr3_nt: TGCGCCAGCAGCCAATCCCCCCTGGGGGGGGGTGAACTGACCTACGAGCAGTACTTC
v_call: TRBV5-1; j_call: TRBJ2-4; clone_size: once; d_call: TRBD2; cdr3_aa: CASTLAGKKNIQYF; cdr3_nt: TGCGCCAGCACACTAGCGGGGAAGAAAAACATTCAGTACTTC
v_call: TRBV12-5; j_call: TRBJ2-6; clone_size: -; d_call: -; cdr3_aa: CASGLSLQGISVLTF; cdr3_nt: TGTGCTAGTGGTTTGAGTCTCCAGGGGATCAGCGTCCTGACTTTC
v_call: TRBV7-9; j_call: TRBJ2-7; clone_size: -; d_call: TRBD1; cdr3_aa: CASSLRDRDHEQYF; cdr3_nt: TGTGCCAGCAGCTTAAGGGACAGGGACCACGAGCAGTACTTC